This TCR beta chain originates from a study of blood T cell repertoires in COVID-19. Overall study context: T cells, B-cell-depleted T cells, or PBMCs supplied cDNA or gDNA.

Using immunoSEQ multiplex PCR, the repertoire was profiled, and TCRdb retains in-frame clones only, with some absent. Of about 250,000 clones in the sample, 70% to 90% were seen once. This clone came up once. The J segment lost 0 bases and the V segment lost 3 bases, leaving 8 bases of the junction unmatched. Germline V gene lookup returns CDR1 SGHAT and CDR2 FQNNGV. The length of the CDR3 is 17 residues. The receptor was derived from a woman in her 30s who had recovered from COVID-19. The chain employs TRBV11-2 and TRBJ2-3, with TRBD1 matching over 8 bases. Sequencing used PBMCs or T cells enriched from blood (not recorded which). CDR3 sequence: CASSFYGQGGSTDTQYF. CDR3 DNA sequence: TGTGCCAGCAGCTTCTACGGACAGGGTGGTAGCACAGATACGCAGTATTTT.